This T cell receptor beta chain was obtained from a study of CD8 T cells in Susac syndrome. About the study: Blood was drawn from patients with Susac syndrome. At that point, they were therapy-naive, on corticosteroids, or on intravenous immunoglobulin alone. Notes on the study in general: The CD4+ T cell repertoires of Susac syndrome were found to show no clonal expansion.

Patients with Susac syndrome fulfilled recently defined diagnostic criteria for definite or probable disease. Looked up from germline, CDR1 is SGHTA and CDR2 is FQGNSA. This CDR3 has 16 amino acids. Germline trimming cut 5 bases from V and 0 bases from J; bases unmatched to any gene: 5. To note about this clonotype: Its specificity is not known.

cDNA came from roughly 0.5 to 1 ug RNA primed by random hexamers. Coverage of TCR beta CDR3 amplification by immunoSEQ multiplex PCR extended to 54 Vbeta and 13 Jbeta. From the immunoSEQ multiplex PCR reads, TCRdb called clonotypes with MiXCR, one entry per CDR3 protein. Of some 150,000 distinct CDR3 sequences detected, about 95% appear once; the ten largest clones hold 0.14%. The chain links TRBV7-2 to TRBJ2-1, with 9 bases that match TRBD1. The sequenced sample consisted of CD4+ T cells from PBMCs. The receptor was derived from a human donor with Susac syndrome. The CDR3, as DNA: TGTGCCAGCAGCGGAAGACAGGGGGACTCCTACAATGAGCAGTTCTTC. This encodes CASSGRQGDSYNEQFF.